A selection of T cell receptor beta chains follows, all from one sample in a study of identifying expanded T cells in peripheral blood. TCRdb's copy holds only in-frame clones and misses some; the assay was immunoSEQ multiplex PCR. The sample shows 85,000 to 90,000 clones, 70% to 90% of them seen only once. Sequencing used blood. The receptor set was obtained from a person aged 18 to 70 in good health. Each CDR3 is given with its conserved first and last residue. Fields, in order: D gene, V gene, clone size, J gene, CDR3 DNA, CDR3 protein. The D gene is left open where the match is weak. Expanded clones get a size class; other rows say once, few or many, or leave the size out.

.	TRBV7-9	.	TRBJ1-1	TGTGCCAGCAGCGCTCGAGGTGAAGCTTTCTTT	CASSARGEAFF
.	TRBV2	.	TRBJ2-7	TGTGCCAGCAGTGGACGGGGGGCTAACTACGAGCAGTACTTC	CASSGRGANYEQYF
TRBD1	TRBV6-1	few	TRBJ2-1	TGTGCCAGTACACGGGACAGCAACTACAATGAGCAGTTCTTC	CASTRDSNYNEQFF
.	TRBV7-9	.	TRBJ2-7	TGTGCCAGCAGCTTAGCGCTCGGGGGAATAGTGTACGAGCAGTACTTC	CASSLALGGIVYEQYF
.	TRBV6-5	.	TRBJ2-7	TGTGCCAGCAGCCCCGACCGGTACTACGAGCAGTACTTC	CASSPDRYYEQYF
.	TRBV6-6	.	TRBJ1-1	TGTGCCAGCAGTTCCAACCCCGGGGTAATGAACACTGAAGCTTTCTTT	CASSSNPGVMNTEAFF
.	TRBV11-3	.	TRBJ1-2	TGTGCCAGCAGCTTACAGGGCTATTATGGCTACACCTTC	CASSLQGYYGYTF
.	TRBV5-1	.	TRBJ1-4	TGCGCCAGCAGCTTGCTTGCAACTAATGAAAAACTGTTTTTT	CASSLLATNEKLFF
.	TRBV5-1	.	TRBJ2-2	TGCGCCAGCAGCTTGATCCCTAAGACCGGGGAGCTGTTTTTT	CASSLIPKTGELFF
TRBD2	TRBV6-1	.	TRBJ2-3	TGTGCCAGCAGTGAAGCGCGGTCTAGCGGGGCCGATACGCAGTATTTT	CASSEARSSGADTQYF
.	TRBV6-1	.	TRBJ1-2	TGTGCCAGCAGTAGGGACGAGGGTAGCTATGGCTACACCTTC	CASSRDEGSYGYTF
.	TRBV7-3	.	TRBJ2-3	TGTGCCAGCAGCGCCCATACGACAGATACGCAGTATTTT	CASSAHTTDTQYF
.	TRBV19	.	TRBJ1-6	TGTGCCAGTAGTGACGGTTGGGGGGATAATTCACCCCTCCACTTT	CASSDGWGDNSPLHF
.	TRBV6-1	.	TRBJ1-5	TGTGCCAGCAGTGCCTTCTCCAGGATTGGTAGCAATCAGCCCCAGCATTTT	CASSAFSRIGSNQPQHF
.	TRBV6-1	.	TRBJ2-3	TGTGCCAGCAGTGAATCAGAGAGGGATACGCAGTATTTT	CASSESERDTQYF
.	TRBV19	few	TRBJ1-2	TGTGCCAGTACCAAAGAGGCATATGGCTACACCTTC	CASTKEAYGYTF
.	TRBV19	.	TRBJ1-2	TGTGCCAGTAGCAATGAAGGGTGGAACTATGGCTACACCTTC	CASSNEGWNYGYTF
TRBD1	TRBV6-1	.	TRBJ1-3	TGTGCCAGCAGTTCAAGGGGGCCTGGAAACACCATATATTTT	CASSSRGPGNTIYF
.	TRBV9	.	TRBJ1-5	TGTGCCAGCAGCGGTGGGGGAGGGGATCAGCCCCAGCATTTT	CASSGGGGDQPQHF
.	TRBV4-3	.	TRBJ2-1	TGCGCCAGCAGCCAGGGCCAACGGACTACGAACAATGAGCAGTTCTTC	CASSQGQRTTNNEQFF
TRBD2	TRBV5-1	.	TRBJ2-5	TGCGCCAGCAGTAGCGGGGGCATCTACCAAGAGACCCAGTACTTC	CASSSGGIYQETQYF
.	TRBV4-3	.	TRBJ1-5	TGCGCCAGCAGCCAAGACTCATATAGCAATCAGCCCCAGCATTTT	CASSQDSYSNQPQHF
.	TRBV5-1	.	TRBJ1-2	TGCGCCAGCAGCTTCGCCAGAGGGCAGGTCGATGGCTACACCTTC	CASSFARGQVDGYTF
.	TRBV4-1	few	TRBJ2-7	TGCGCCAGCAGCCAAAGCGACGGGTACGAGCAGTACTTC	CASSQSDGYEQYF
.	TRBV2	few	TRBJ1-2	TGTGCCGGGGGATCGGGGACTCCCGGCTACACCTTC	CAGGSGTPGYTF
TRBD2	TRBV7-6	.	TRBJ2-2	TGTGCCAGCAGCTTAAGGTCCCGGTCGGGGGGAGTGGGCACCGGGGAGCTGTTTTTT	CASSLRSRSGGVGTGELFF
.	TRBV5-6	.	TRBJ1-3	TGTGCCAGCAGCCTGGTTACCGGAAACACCATATATTTT	CASSLVTGNTIYF
TRBD1	TRBV18	once	TRBJ1-2	TGTGCCAGCTCAGGGGACAGCTCCTATGGCTACACCTTC	CASSGDSSYGYTF
.	TRBV30	.	TRBJ1-5	TGTGCCTGGAGTGGACAGGTAAATCAGCCCCAGCATTTT	CAWSGQVNQPQHF
.	TRBV12-5	.	TRBJ2-1	TGTGCTAGTGGTTTGGCCGGGACCCTGAATTACAATGAGCAGTTCTTC	CASGLAGTLNYNEQFF
.	TRBV7-6	.	TRBJ2-2	TGTGCCAGCAGCCCGTTAGGGGAAGGCGGGGAGCTGTTTTTT	CASSPLGEGGELFF
.	TRBV11-3	many	TRBJ1-1	TGTGCCAGCAGCCTGCAGACAGAAGAAGCTTTCTTT	CASSLQTEEAFF
.	TRBV2	.	TRBJ1-6	TGTGCCAGCAGTGACCTTAATTCACCCCTCCACTTT	CASSDLNSPLHF
.	TRBV6-1	.	TRBJ1-5	TGTGCCAGCAGTGAAGCTGGGCGACCCCGTCAGCCCCAGCATTTT	CASSEAGRPRQPQHF
.	TRBV11-3	.	TRBJ2-1	TGTGCCAGCAGCTTATCCCGCGGCCAGGGTTACAATGAGCAGTTCTTC	CASSLSRGQGYNEQFF
TRBD1	TRBV27	.	TRBJ1-1	TGTGCCAGCAGTATGGGACAGGGCTTTGGGAACACTGAAGCTTTCTTT	CASSMGQGFGNTEAFF
.	TRBV19	.	TRBJ1-1	TGTGCCAGTAGTTCTCAAACAGGGAAAAACACTGAAGCTTTCTTT	CASSSQTGKNTEAFF
TRBD2	TRBV4-3	.	TRBJ2-6	TGCGCCAGCAGCCAACGCCGCGGGGGGCCTTACTCTGGGGCCAACGTCCTGACTTTC	CASSQRRGGPYSGANVLTF
.	TRBV9	.	TRBJ1-2	TGTGCCAGCAGCGTAGCTAGTACACAAGTGTATGGCTACACCTTC	CASSVASTQVYGYTF
.	TRBV21-1	.	TRBJ2-5	TGTGCCAGCAGCCAAAAGAGTCGGCTAGCGGGGACGGAGACCCAGTACTTC	CASSQKSRLAGTETQYF
TRBD1	TRBV27	.	TRBJ1-1	TGTGCCAGCAGTAACCCGGGACAGGGGCGCACTGAAGCTTTCTTT	CASSNPGQGRTEAFF
TRBD1	TRBV30	few	TRBJ1-2	TGTGCCTGGAGACCTAGCAGACAGGGATCCGGCTACACCTTC	CAWRPSRQGSGYTF
.	TRBV6-1	few	TRBJ1-1	TGTGCCAGCAGACACAACACTGAAGCTTTCTTT	CASRHNTEAFF
.	TRBV18	.	TRBJ1-2	TGTGCCAGCTCACCGGACAGCCTCTATGGCTACACCTTC	CASSPDSLYGYTF
.	TRBV9	.	TRBJ1-2	TGTGCCAGCAGCGTAGTTGCAGGGTTAGGAGGCTACACCTTC	CASSVVAGLGGYTF
TRBD1	TRBV6-1	once	TRBJ1-1	TGTGCCAGCAGTGAATGGATAAGGGGGCGTGTGACTGAAGCTTTCTTT	CASSEWIRGRVTEAFF
.	TRBV7-9	few	TRBJ1-5	TGTGCCAGCAGCTTTCCGGGTAATCAGCCCCAGCATTTT	CASSFPGNQPQHF
.	TRBV5-5	.	TRBJ1-5	TGTGCCAGCAGCCTGGGGGGGCCCGGGTTGGGGCAGCCCCAGCATTTT	CASSLGGPGLGQPQHF
.	TRBV5-6	few	TRBJ2-4	TGTGCCAGCAGGACCTTTCTCGGACAGGGAGGGGCCAAAAACATTCAGTACTTC	CASRTFLGQGGAKNIQYF
.	TRBV4-3	few	TRBJ1-2	TGCGCCAGCAGCCAAGCGGGAACTTCTAACTATGGCTACACCTTC	CASSQAGTSNYGYTF
.	TRBV9	.	TRBJ2-3	TGTGCCAGCAGCGTAGAACCTCTAATGAACACAGATACGCAGTATTTT	CASSVEPLMNTDTQYF
TRBD1	TRBV5-1	.	TRBJ1-2	TGCGCCAGCACCTATGACAGGGGCTATGGCTACACCTTC	CASTYDRGYGYTF
TRBD1	TRBV7-2	.	TRBJ2-1	TGTGCCAGCAGCTTAGTGAAGGGGGCAAGTGAGCAGTTCTTC	CASSLVKGASEQFF
.	TRBV19	.	TRBJ1-1	TGTGCCAGTAGTATAGGCCGACTTGGCAACACTGAAGCTTTCTTT	CASSIGRLGNTEAFF
TRBD1	TRBV4-3	.	TRBJ2-7	TGCGCCAGCAGCCCGAACGTACCGGACAGGGTCTCCTACGAGCAGTACTTC	CASSPNVPDRVSYEQYF